The sequence of this T cell receptor (beta chain) was determined in a study of shared clonotypes between healthy human individuals. Study-level background: Used for every donor were three CD4 naive, three CD4 memory, two CD8 naive and one CD8 memory plate.

This table comes from immunoSEQ multiplex PCR, and its TCRdb copy is limited to in-frame clones, with some not included. The sample lists fewer than 1.8 million clones, approximately 98.5% seen once, with 0.3% to 0.45% in the top ten. This CDR3 has 15 residues. V was clipped by 6 bases and J by 2 bases; unmatched bases: 10. The germline CDR1 and CDR2 sequences are SEHNR and FQNEAQ (reference sequence). Study results and limitations: In several donors, around 4.8% of naive CD4 clonotypes appeared in common. Relative to clonotypes present in all four donors, those not shared had lower generation probabilities.

Worth noting for this clone: Its antigen remains unidentified.

The sequenced sample was naive CD4+ T cells sorted from blood. The subset denotes: CD45RA+ positively selected. The clonotype comes from a man aged 30 to 45 in good health. The gene calls are TRBV7-9 and TRBJ2-7; TRBD1 agrees at 7 bases. The CDR3 reads CASSSQGSNPYEQYF. The CDR3 DNA reads as TGTGCCAGCAGTTCACAGGGGTCAAACCCCTACGAGCAGTACTTC.